The 9 T cell receptor beta chains below were found in one sample sequenced in a study of blood T cell repertoires in COVID-19. Repertoires were generated with immunoSEQ multiplex PCR, while TCRdb's copy carries only in-frame clones and drops some. The sample consists of approximately 150,000 clones, roughly four fifths of them appearing once. Sequences were obtained from peripheral blood. The receptor set was obtained from a human donor with acute or convalescent COVID-19. The donor label of this sample is uncertain.

This clone was counted once. This chain uses TRBV3-1 (or the pseudogene TRBV3-2) with TRBJ1-5; unclear D gene. The V gene lost 0 bases and the J gene lost 6 bases, with 9 bases spanning the gap. Germline V gene data show CDR1 as LGHDT and CDR2 as YNNKEL (reference sequence). This CDR3 has 14 amino acids. The CDR3: CASSQDGLFQPQHF. CDR3 nucleotides: TGTGCCAGCAGCCAAGATGGCCTCTTTCAGCCCCAGCATTTT.

The rearrangement links TRBV9 to TRBJ2-1; 15 bases match TRBD2. After removal of 3 bases from V and 4 bases from J, the junction contained 5 bases not matched to a gene. The germline V gene has CDR1 SGDLS and CDR2 YYNGEE. This CDR3 has 17 residues. The chain's CDR3 is CASSARTSGGAYNEQFF. Here the CDR3 DNA reads TGTGCCAGCAGCGCCCGGACTAGCGGGGGGGCGTACAATGAGCAGTTCTTC.

The table lists this clone with a few counts. The chain is built from TRBV2 and TRBJ2-7; 11 nucleotides line up with TRBD1. Trimming removed 5 bases from V and 1 base from J; junction bases left unmatched: 4. This CDR3 region has 15 residues. Germline CDR1 is SNHLY and CDR2 is FYNNEI. The CDR3 DNA is TGTGCCAGCAGTCAGGACAGGGGGCCTTCCTACGAGCAGTACTTC. This codes for CASSQDRGPSYEQYF.

This clone was detected once. The genes are TRBV30 and TRBJ2-5, with 8 bases matching TRBD1. CDR1 and CDR2 from the germline V gene are GTSNPN and SVGIG (reference sequence). With V trimmed by 2 bases and J by 5 bases, 4 bases remained unmatched. CDR3 length: 13 residues. As DNA, the CDR3 is TGTGCCTGGAGTACCCACAGGGGGGAGACCCAGTACTTC. Residues: CAWSTHRGETQYF.

CDR3 bases: TGTGCCAGCAGCTTAGATAGCCGGCCACCCCTCCACTTT. Amino acid sequence: CASSLDSRPPLHF. The chain recombines TRBV7-2 with TRBJ1-6; no reliable D call. This CDR3 comprises 13 residues. Germline CDR1 SGHTA, CDR2 FQGNSA. Trimming pared 1 base from V and 11 bases from J, leaving 9 bases between.

This chain uses TRBV9 with TRBJ1-5; TRBD1 might be the D (6 bases). The CDR3 is made up of 16 amino acids. CDR1 and CDR2 (germline): SGDLS, YYNGEE. The V end lost 2 bases, the J end lost 5 bases, and 17 bases lay between the germline ends. The chain's CDR3 is CASSVGASPGHQPQHF. CDR3 nucleotide sequence: TGTGCCAGCAGCGTGGGGGCCAGCCCAGGCCATCAGCCCCAGCATTTT.

The chain is built from TRBV30 and TRBJ2-5, with TRBD2 matching 10 bases. The ends lost 8 bases at V and 3 bases at J; junction bases unmatched: 6. The CDR3 has 13 amino acids. Germline V gene data show CDR1 as GTSNPN and CDR2 as SVGIG (reference sequence). As DNA, the CDR3 is TGTGCCGGCAGGACTAGCGGTAAAGAGACCCAGTACTTC. It yields the protein CAGRTSGKETQYF. The entire variable domain, with the rest obtained from reference TRBV30 and TRBJ2-5, is as follows: SQTIHQWPATLVQPVGSPLSLECTVEGTSNPNLYWYRQAAGRGLQLLFYSVGIGQISSEVPQNLSASRPQDRQFILSSKKLLLSDSGFYLCAGRTSGKETQYFGPGTRLLVL.

The sample holds a few counts of this clone. This chain links TRBV7-9 with TRBJ1-1; D gene uncertain. The V end lost 1 base, the J end lost 8 bases, and 14 bases lay between the germline ends. This CDR3 is 14 amino acids long. CDR1 and CDR2 from the germline V gene are SEHNR and FQNEAQ (reference sequence). CDR3: CASSLGGYSIEAFF. As DNA, the CDR3 is TGTGCCAGCAGCTTAGGAGGGTACTCAATCGAAGCTTTCTTT.

The chain has TRBV4-2 and TRBJ1-1; D is undetermined. The CDR3 covers 15 residues. Trimming pared 0 bases from V and 4 bases from J, leaving 12 bases between. The germline V gene has CDR1 LGHNA and CDR2 YNFKEQ. The CDR3 DNA reads as TGTGCCAGCAGCCAAGAGCGAAATGAGGGCACTGAAGCTTTCTTT. Its translation: CASSQERNEGTEAFF.